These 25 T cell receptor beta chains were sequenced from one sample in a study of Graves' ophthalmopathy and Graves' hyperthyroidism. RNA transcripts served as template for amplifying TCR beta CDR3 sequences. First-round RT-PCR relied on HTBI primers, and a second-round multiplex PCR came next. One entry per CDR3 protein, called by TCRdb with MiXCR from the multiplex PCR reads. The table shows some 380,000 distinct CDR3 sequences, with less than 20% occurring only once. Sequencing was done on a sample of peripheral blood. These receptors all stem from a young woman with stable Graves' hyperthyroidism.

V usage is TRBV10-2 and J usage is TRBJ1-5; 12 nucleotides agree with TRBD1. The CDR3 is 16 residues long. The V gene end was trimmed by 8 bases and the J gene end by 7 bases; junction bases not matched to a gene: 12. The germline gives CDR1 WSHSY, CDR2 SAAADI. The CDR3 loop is CASGPRDRGLWQPQHF. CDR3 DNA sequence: TGCGCCAGCGGCCCCCGGGACAGGGGGCTTTGGCAGCCCCAGCATTTT.

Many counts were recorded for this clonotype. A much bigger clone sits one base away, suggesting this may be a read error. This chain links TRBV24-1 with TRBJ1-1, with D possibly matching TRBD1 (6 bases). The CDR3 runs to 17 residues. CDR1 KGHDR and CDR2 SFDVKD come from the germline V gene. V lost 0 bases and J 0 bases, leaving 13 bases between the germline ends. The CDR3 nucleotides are TGTGCCACCAGTGATTTGTCGCGACAGGCGATGAACACTGAAGCTTTCTTT. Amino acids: CATSDLSRQAMNTEAFF.

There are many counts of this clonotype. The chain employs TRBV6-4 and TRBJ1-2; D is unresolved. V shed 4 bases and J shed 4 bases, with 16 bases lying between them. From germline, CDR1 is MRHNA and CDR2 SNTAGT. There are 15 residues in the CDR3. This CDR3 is CASSVEGNAGYGYTF. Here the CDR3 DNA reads TGTGCCAGCAGTGTGGAAGGGAATGCGGGCTATGGCTACACCTTC.

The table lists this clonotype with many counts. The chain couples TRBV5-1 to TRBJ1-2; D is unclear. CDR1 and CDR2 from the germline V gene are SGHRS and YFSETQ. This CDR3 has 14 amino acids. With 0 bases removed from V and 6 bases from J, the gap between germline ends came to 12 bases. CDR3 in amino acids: CASSLDVGGHGYTF. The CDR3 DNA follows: TGCGCCAGCAGCTTGGACGTAGGCGGTCATGGCTACACCTTC.

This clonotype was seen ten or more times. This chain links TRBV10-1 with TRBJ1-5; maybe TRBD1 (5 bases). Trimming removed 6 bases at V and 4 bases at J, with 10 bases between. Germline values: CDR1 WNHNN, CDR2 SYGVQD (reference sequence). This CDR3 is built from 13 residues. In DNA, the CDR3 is TGCGCCAGCAGCCCGGCAGGGAATCAGCCCCAGCATTTT. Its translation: CASSPAGNQPQHF.

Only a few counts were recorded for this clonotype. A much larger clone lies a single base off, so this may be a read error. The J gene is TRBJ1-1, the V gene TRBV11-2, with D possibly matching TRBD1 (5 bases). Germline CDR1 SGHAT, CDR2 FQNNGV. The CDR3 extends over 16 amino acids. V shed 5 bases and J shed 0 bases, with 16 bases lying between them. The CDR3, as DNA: TGTGCCAGCAGCAGCCTCTCACAGGACCTGAACACTGAAGCTTTCTTT. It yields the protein CASSSLSQDLNTEAFF.

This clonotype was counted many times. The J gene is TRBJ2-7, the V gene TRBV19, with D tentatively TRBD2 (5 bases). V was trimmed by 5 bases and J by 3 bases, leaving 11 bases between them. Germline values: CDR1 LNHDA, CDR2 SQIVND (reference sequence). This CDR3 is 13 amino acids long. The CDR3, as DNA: TGTGCCAGTAGTTCTCAACGGGGCTACGAGCAGTACTTC. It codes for CASSSQRGYEQYF.

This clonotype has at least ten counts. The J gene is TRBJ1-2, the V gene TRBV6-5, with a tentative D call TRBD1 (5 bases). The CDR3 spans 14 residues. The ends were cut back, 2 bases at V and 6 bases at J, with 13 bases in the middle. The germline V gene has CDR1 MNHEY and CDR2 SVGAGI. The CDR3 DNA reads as TGTGCCAGCAGTTACGGGGCCAGGGCCGATGGCTACACCTTC. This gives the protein CASSYGARADGYTF.

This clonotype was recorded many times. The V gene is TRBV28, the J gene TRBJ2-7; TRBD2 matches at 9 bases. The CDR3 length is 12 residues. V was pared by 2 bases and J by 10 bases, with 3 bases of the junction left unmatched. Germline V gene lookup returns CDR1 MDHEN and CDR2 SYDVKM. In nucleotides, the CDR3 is TGTGCCAGCAGTTTACCTAGCGGGGCCCAGTACTTC. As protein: CASSLPSGAQYF.

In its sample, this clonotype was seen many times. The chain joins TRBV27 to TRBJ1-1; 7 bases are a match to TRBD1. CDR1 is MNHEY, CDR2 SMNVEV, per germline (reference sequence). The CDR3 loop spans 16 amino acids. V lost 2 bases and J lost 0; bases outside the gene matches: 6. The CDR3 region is CASSLGQVVLNTEAFF. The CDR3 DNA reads TGTGCCAGCAGTTTAGGACAGGTTGTGTTGAACACTGAAGCTTTCTTT.

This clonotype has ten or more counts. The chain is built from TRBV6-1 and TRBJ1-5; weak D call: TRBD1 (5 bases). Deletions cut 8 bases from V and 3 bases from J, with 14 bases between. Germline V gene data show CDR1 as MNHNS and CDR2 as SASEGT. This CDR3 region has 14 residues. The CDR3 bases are TGTGCCAGCGAATTGGGACCGAACAATCAGCCCCAGCATTTT. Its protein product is CASELGPNNQPQHF.

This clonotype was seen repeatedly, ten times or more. The CDR3 loop is CATRGQGAEETQYF. The CDR3 DNA reads as TGTGCCACCAGAGGACAGGGGGCCGAAGAGACCCAGTACTTC. The V gene is TRBV24-1, the J gene TRBJ2-5; 11 nucleotides align to TRBD1. CDR1 and CDR2 (germline): KGHDR, SFDVKD. The J segment lost 3 bases and the V segment lost 7 bases, leaving 3 bases of the junction unmatched. The CDR3 is made up of 14 amino acids.

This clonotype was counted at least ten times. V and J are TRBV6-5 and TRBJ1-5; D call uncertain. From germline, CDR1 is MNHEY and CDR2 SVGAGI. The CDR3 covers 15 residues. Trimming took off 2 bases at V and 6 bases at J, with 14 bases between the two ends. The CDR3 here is CASSYREPGVQPQHF. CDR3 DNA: TGTGCCAGCAGTTACAGGGAACCGGGAGTTCAGCCCCAGCATTTT.

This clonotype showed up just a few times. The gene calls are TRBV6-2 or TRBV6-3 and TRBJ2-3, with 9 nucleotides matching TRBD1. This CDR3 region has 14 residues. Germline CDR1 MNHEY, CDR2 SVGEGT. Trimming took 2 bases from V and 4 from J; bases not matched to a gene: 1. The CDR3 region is CASSYGTGSDTQYF. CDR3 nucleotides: TGTGCCAGCAGTTACGGGACAGGGTCAGATACGCAGTATTTT.

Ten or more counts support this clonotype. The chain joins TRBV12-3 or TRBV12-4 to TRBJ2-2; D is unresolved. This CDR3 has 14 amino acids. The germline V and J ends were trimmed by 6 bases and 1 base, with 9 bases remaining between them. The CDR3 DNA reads TGTGCCAGCAGACCTGACGGGAACACCGGGGAGCTGTTTTTT. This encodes CASRPDGNTGELFF.

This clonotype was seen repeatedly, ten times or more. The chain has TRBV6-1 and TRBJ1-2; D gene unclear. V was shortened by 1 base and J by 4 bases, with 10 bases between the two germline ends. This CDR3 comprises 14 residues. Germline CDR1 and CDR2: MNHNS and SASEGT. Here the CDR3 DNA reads TGTGCCAGCAGTGAAGTGGACGAGGCCTATGGCTACACCTTC. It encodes CASSEVDEAYGYTF.

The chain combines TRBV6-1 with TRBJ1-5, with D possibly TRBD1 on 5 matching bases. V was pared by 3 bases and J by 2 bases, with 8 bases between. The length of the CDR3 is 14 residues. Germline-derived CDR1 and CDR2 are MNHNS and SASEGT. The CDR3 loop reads CASSDLGGNQPQHF. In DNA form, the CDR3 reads TGTGCCAGCAGTGATTTAGGGGGCAATCAGCCCCAGCATTTT.

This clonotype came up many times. The CDR3 protein is CASSGQVNTEAFF. The CDR3, as DNA: TGTGCCAGCAGCGGACAGGTGAACACTGAAGCTTTCTTT. This chain connects TRBV11-3 to TRBJ1-1, with TRBD1 matching over 7 bases. The CDR3 spans 13 residues. Germline V gene data show CDR1 as SGHNT and CDR2 as YENEEA. V was clipped by 5 bases and J by 0 bases; unmatched bases: 0.

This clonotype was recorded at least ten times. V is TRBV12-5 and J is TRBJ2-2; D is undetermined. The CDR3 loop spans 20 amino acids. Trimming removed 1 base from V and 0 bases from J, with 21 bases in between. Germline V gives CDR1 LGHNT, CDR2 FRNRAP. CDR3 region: CASGLAERREWNTNTGELFF. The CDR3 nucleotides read TGTGCTAGTGGTTTGGCGGAAAGGCGAGAATGGAATACGAACACCGGGGAGCTGTTTTTT.

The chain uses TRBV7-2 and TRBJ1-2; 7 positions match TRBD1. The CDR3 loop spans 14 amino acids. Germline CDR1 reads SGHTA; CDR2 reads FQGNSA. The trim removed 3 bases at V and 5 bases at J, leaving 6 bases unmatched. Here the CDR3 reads CASSFTGALYGYTF. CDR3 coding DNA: TGTGCCAGCAGCTTCACAGGGGCACTTTATGGCTACACCTTC.

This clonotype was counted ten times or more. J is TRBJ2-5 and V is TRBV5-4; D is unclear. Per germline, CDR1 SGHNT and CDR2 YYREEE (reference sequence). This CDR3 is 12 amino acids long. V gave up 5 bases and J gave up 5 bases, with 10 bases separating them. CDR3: CASSNRWETQYF. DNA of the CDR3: TGTGCCAGCAGTAATCGTTGGGAGACCCAGTACTTC.

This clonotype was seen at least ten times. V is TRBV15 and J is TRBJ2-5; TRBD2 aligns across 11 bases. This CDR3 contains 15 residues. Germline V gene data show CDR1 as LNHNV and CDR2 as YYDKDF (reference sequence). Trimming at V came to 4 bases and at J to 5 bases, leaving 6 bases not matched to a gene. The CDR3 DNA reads TGTGCCACCAGCATACGACTAGCGGGGAGGGAGACCCAGTACTTC. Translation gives CATSIRLAGRETQYF.

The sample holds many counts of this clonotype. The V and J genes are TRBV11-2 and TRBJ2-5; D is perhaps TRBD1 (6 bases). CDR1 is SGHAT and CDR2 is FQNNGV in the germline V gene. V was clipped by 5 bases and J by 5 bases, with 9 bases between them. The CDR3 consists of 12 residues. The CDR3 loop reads CASSQGLETQYF. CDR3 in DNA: TGTGCCAGCAGCCAGGGGTTGGAGACCCAGTACTTC.

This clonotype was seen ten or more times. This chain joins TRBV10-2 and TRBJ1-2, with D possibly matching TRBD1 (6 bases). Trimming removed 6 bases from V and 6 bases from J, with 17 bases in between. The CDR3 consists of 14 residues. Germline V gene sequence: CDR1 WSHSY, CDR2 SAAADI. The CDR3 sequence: CASSEGSGADGYTF. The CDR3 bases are TGCGCCAGCAGCGAGGGCTCGGGGGCCGATGGCTACACCTTC.

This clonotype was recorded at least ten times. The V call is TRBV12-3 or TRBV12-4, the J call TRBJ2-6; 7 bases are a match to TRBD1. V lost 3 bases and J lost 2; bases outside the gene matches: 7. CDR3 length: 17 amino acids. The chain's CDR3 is CASSFPTDRAGANVLTF. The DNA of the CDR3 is TGTGCCAGCAGTTTCCCCACTGACAGGGCTGGGGCCAACGTCCTGACTTTC.